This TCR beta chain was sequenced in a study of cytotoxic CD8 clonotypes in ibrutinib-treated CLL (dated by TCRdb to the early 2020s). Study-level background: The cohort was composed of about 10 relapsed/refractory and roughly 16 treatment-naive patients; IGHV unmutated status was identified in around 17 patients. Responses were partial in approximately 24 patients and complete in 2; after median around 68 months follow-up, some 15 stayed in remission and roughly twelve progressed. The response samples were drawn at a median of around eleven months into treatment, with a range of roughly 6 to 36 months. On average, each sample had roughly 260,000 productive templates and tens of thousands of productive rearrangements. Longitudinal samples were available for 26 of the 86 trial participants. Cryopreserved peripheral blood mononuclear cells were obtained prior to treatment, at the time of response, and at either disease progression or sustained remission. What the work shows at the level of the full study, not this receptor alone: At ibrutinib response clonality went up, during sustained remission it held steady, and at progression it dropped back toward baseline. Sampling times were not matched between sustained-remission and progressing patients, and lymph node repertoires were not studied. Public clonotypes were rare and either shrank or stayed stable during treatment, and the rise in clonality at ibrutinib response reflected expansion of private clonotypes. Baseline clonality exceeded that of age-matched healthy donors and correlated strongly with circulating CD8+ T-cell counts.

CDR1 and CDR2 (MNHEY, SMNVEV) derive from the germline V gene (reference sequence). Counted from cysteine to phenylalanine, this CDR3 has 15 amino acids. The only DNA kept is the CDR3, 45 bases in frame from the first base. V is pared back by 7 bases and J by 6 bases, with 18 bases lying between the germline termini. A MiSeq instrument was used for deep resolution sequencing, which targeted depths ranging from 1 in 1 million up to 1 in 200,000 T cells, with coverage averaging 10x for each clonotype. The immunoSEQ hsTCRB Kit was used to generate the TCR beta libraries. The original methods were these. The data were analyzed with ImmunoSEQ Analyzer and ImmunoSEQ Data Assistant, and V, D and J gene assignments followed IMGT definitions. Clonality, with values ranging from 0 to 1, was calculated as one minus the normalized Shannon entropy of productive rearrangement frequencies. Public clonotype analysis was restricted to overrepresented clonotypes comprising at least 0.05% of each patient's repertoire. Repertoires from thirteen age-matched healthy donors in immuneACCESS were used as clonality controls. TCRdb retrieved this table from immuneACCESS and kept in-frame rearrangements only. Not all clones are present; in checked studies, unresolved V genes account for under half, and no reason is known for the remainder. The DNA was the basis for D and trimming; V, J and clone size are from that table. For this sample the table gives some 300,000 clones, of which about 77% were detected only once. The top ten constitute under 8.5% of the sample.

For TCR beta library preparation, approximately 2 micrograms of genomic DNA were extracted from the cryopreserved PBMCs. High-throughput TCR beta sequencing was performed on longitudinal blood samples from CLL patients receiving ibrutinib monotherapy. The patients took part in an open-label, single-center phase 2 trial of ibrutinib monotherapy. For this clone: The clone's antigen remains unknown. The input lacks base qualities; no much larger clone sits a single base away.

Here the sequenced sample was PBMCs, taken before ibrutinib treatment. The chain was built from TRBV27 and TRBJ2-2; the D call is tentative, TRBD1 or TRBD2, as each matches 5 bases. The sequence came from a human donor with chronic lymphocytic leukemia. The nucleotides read TGTGCCAGCATGGAGCTGCCCGGGGCCGCCGGGGAGCTGTTTTTT. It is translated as CASMELPGAAGELFF.